Below, one T cell receptor beta chain is given with its context. Its antigen target is currently unknown. No base quality values were provided; no much bigger clone lies one nucleotide off. This sample was taken from a study of chemoradiotherapy in HPV16-positive cancers (dated by TCRdb to 2021 to 2024). In the study overall: Candidate HPV-specific T-cell clones and common TCR motifs were defined through functional T-cell assays on cells from a couple of HPV16-positive patients. The candidate HPV-specific TCRs and motifs were then tracked in TCR repertoires from around 93 patients with HPV-related cancers. The study asked whether T-cell immunity against the HPV oncoproteins E6 and E7 changes during chemoradiotherapy and whether it affects survival.

The library was built by means of the immunoSEQ multiplex PCR assay. This immuneACCESS table, as held by TCRdb, lists in-frame sequences with V and J called but not all clones. Of the missing ones, under half trace to an unresolved V gene in checked studies; the others have no known cause. The sample table records 25,000 to 30,000 clones; about 91% of these occur just once. The top ten hold 20% to 25% of the sample. Taken from the germline V gene, the CDR1 and CDR2 loops are SGHAT and FQNNGV. Trimming removed 1 base from V and 3 bases from J, leaving 4 bases between the germline ends. The cysteine opens and the phenylalanine closes a CDR3 of 12 amino acids. CDR3 DNA only is kept here, 36 bases in frame from base 1. General conclusions and limits of the study: The survival association was reported for HPV16-positive patients, and the functional definition of HPV-specific T cells was derived from only two HPV16-positive patients. In HPV16-positive patients, expansion of HPV-responsive T cells during chemoradiotherapy was found to be associated with improved recurrence-free survival. Expansion of candidate HPV-specific clones and E7-related TCR motifs was observed in the tumor microenvironment during treatment, whereas no such expansion was observed for non-HPV-specific T cells.

Repertoires were sampled multiple times during chemoradiotherapy, which allowed clonal expansion in the tumor microenvironment to be followed. The starting material was blood, obtained from a patient who underwent chemoradiotherapy. The V gene is TRBV11-2 and the J gene is TRBJ2-7; no D gene is confidently identified. The TCR sequence derives from a human donor with HPV-associated anogenital cancer. At the DNA level, the sequence is TGTGCCAGCAGCTTAGTCATCTACGAGCAGTACTTC. Translated, this gives CASSLVIYEQYF.